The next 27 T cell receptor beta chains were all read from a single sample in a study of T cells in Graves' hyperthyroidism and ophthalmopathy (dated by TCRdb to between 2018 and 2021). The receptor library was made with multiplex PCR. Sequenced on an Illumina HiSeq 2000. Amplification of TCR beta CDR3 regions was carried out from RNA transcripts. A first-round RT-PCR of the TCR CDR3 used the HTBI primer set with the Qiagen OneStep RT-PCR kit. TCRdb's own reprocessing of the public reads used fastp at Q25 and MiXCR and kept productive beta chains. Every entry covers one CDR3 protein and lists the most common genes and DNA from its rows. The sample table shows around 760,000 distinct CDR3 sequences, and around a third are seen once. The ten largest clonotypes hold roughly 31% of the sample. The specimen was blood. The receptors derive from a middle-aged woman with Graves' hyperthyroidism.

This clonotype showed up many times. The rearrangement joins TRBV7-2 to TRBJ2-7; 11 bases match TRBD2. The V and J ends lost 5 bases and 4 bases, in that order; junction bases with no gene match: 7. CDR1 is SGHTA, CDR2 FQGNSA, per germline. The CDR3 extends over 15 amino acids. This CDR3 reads CASSASLAGEYEQYF. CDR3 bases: TGTGCCAGCAGCGCCTCACTAGCGGGGGAATACGAGCAGTACTTC.

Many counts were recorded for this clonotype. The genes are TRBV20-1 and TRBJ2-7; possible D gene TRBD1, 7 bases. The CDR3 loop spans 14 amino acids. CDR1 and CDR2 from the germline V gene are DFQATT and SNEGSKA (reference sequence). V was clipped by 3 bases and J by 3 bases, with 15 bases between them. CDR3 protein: CSASTGAGNYEQYF. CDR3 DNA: TGCAGTGCTAGTACAGGGGCGGGGAACTACGAGCAGTACTTC.

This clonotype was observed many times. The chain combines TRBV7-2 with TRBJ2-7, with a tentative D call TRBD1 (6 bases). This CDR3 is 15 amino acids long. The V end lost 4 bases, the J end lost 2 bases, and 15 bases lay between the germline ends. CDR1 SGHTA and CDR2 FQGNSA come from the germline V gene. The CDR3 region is CASSSWTAGPYEQYF. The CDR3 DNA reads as TGTGCCAGCAGCTCTTGGACAGCTGGCCCCTACGAGCAGTACTTC.

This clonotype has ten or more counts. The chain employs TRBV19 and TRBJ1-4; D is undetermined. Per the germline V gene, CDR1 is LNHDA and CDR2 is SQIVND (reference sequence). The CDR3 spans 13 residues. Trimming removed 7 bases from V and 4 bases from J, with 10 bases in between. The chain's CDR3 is CASTGVRNEKLFF. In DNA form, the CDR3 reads TGTGCCAGTACCGGCGTCCGTAATGAAAAACTGTTTTTT. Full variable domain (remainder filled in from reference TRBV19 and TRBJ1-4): DGGITQSPKYLFRKEGQNVTLSCEQNLNHDAMYWYRQDPGQGLRLIYYSQIVNDFQKGDIAEGYSVSREKKESFPLTVTSAQKNPTAFYLCASTGVRNEKLFFGSGTQLSVL.

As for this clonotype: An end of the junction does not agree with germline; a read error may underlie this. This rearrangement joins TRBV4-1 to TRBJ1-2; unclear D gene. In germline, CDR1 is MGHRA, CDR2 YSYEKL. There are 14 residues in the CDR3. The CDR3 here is CASSLSARNYGYTF. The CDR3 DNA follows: TGTGCCAGCAGTTTATCCGCCCGTAACTATGGCTACACCTTC.

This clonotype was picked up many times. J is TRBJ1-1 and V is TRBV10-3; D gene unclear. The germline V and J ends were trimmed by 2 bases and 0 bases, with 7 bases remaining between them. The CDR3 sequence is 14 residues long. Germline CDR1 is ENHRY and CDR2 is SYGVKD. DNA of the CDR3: TGTGCCATCAGTGAGGGCGGAATGAACACTGAAGCTTTCTTT. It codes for CAISEGGMNTEAFF.

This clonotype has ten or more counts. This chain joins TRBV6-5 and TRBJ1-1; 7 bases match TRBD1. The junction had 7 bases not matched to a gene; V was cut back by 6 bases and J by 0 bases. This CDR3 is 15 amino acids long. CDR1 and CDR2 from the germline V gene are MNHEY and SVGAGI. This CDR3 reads CASSTGTAMNTEAFF. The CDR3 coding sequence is TGTGCCAGCAGCACCGGGACAGCCATGAACACTGAAGCTTTCTTT.

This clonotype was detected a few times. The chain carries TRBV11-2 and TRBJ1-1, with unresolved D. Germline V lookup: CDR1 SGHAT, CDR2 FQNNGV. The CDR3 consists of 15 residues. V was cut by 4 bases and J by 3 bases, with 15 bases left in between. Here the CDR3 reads CASSSEGRGHTEAFF. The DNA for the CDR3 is TGTGCCAGCAGCTCGGAGGGCCGAGGGCACACTGAAGCTTTCTTT. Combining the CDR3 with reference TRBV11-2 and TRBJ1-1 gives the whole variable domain EAGVAQSPRYKIIEKRQSVAFWCNPISGHATLYWYQQILGQGPKLLIQFQNNGVVDDSQLPKDRFSAERLKGVDSTLKIQPAKLEDSAVYLCASSSEGRGHTEAFFGQGTRLTVV.

The CDR3 DNA reads TGTGCCGCCGAGGGTAATAATGAAAAACTGTTTTTT. This gives the protein CAAEGNNEKLFF. The J gene is TRBJ1-4, the V gene TRBV7-9; D gene uncertain. Germline loops: CDR1 SEHNR, CDR2 FQNEAQ (reference sequence). This CDR3 spans 12 amino acids. V lost 11 bases and J lost 4, with 11 bases in between. Full variable domain (outside the CDR3, taken from reference TRBV7-9 and TRBJ1-4): DTGVSQNPRHKITKRGQNVTFRCDPISEHNRLYWYRQTLGQGPEFLTYFQNEAQLEKSRLLSDRFSAERPKGSFSTLEIQRTEQGDSAMYLCAAEGNNEKLFFGSGTQLSVL.

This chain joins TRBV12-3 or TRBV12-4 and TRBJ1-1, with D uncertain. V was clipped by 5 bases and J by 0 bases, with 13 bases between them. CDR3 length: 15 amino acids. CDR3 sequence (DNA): TGTGCCAGCAGTCCGGGGTCTGTTTTGAACACTGAAGCTTTCTTT. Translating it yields CASSPGSVLNTEAFF.

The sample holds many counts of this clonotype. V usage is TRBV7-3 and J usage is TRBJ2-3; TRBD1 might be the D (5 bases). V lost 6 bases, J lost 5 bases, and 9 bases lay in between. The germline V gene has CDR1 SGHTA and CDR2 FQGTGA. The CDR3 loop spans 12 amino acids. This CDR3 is CASSLTGDTQYF. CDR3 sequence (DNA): TGTGCCAGCAGTCTAACAGGAGATACGCAGTATTTT. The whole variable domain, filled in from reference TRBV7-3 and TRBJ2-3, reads GAGVSQTPSNKVTEKGKYVELRCDPISGHTALYWYRQSLGQGPEFLIYFQGTGAADDSGLPNDRFFAVRPEGSVSTLKIQRTERGDSAVYLCASSLTGDTQYFGPGTRLTVL.

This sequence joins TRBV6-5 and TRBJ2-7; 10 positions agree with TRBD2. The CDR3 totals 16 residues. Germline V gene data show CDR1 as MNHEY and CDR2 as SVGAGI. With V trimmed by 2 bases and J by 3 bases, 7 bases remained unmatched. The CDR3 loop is CASSYLDLAGVYEQYF. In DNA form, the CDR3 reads TGTGCCAGCAGTTACCTAGATCTAGCGGGGGTCTACGAGCAGTACTTC.

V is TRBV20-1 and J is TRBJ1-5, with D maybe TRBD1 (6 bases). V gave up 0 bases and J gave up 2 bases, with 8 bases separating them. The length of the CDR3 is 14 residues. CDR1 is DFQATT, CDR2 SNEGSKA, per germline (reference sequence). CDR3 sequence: CSARETGGNQPQHF. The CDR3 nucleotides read TGCAGTGCTAGAGAGACAGGCGGCAATCAGCCCCAGCATTTT.

The CDR3 coding sequence is TGTGCCAGCAGTGTACGCGGGGGGACAGGGGGTGAAGCTTTCTTT. Translated, it gives CASSVRGGTGGEAFF. V is TRBV25-1 and J is TRBJ1-1, with 11 nucleotides matching TRBD1. V dropped 4 bases and J dropped 7; count of bases not matched to a gene: 8. CDR3 length: 15 residues. In germline, CDR1 is MGHDK, CDR2 SYGVNS.

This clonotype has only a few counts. CDR3 protein: CASSLMGRGRTGELFF. The CDR3 coding sequence is TGTGCCAGCAGCTTGATGGGCAGGGGGCGAACCGGGGAGCTGTTTTTT. V gene TRBV7-2 combines with J gene TRBJ2-2, with TRBD1 matching over 8 bases. The CDR3 loop spans 16 amino acids. Germline values: CDR1 SGHTA, CDR2 FQGNSA. V gave up 3 bases and J gave up 5 bases; unmatched junction bases: 8.

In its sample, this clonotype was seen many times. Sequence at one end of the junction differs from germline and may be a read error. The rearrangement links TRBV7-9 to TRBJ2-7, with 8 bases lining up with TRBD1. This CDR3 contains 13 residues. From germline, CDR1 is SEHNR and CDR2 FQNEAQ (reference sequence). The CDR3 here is CASSLPSTGDLFF. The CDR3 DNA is TGTGCCAGCAGCCTACCCTCGACAGGGGACCTTTTCTTC.

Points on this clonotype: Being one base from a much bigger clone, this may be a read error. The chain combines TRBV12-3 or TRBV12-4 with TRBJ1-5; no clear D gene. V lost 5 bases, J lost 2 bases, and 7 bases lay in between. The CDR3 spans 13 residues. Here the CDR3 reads CASSTRGNQPQHF. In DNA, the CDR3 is TGTGCCAGCAGTACCCGGGGCAATCAGCCCCAGCATTTT.

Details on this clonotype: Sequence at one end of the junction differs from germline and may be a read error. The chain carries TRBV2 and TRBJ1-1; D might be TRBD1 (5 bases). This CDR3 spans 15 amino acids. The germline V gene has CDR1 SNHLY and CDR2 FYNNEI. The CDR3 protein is CAGRAGGTRNTEAFF. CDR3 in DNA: TGTGCCGGCAGGGCTGGGGGGACTAGAAACACTGAAGCTTTCTTT.

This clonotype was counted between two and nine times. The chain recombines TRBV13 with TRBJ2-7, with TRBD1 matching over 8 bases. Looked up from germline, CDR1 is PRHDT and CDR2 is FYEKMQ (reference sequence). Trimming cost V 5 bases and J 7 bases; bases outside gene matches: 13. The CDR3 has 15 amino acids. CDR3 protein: CASSIPGQVVWEQYF. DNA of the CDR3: TGTGCCAGCAGCATACCGGGACAGGTTGTTTGGGAGCAGTACTTC.

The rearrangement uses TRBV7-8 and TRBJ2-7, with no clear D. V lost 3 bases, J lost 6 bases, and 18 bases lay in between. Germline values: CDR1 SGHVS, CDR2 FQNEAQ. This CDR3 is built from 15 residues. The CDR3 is CASSLTSPIYCEQYF. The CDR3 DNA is TGTGCCAGCAGCTTGACAAGTCCGATATACTGCGAGCAGTACTTC. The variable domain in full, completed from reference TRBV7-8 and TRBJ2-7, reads GAGVSQSPRYKVAKRGQDVALRCDPISGHVSLFWYQQALGQGPEFLTYFQNEAQLDKSGLPSDRFFAERPEGSVSTLKIQRTQQEDSAVYLCASSLTSPIYCEQYFGPGTRLTVT.

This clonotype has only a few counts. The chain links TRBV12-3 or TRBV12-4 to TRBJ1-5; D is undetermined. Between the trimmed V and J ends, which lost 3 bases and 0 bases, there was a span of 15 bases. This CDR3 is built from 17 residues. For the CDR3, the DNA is TGTGCCAGCAGTTTTGTCGTTCAGGCTTATAGCAATCAGCCCCAGCATTTT. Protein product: CASSFVVQAYSNQPQHF.

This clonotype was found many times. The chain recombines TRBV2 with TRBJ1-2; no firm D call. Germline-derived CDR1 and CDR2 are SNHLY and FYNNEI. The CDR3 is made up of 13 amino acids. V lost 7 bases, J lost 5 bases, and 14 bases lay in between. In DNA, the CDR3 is TGTGCCAGCATCTCAGACATTGTATATGGCTACACCTTC. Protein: CASISDIVYGYTF.

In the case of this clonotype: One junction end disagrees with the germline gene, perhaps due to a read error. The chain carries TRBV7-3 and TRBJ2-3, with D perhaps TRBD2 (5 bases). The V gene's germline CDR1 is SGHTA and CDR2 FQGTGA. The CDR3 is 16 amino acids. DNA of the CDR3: TGCGCCAGCAGCCAGTCATATCCGGAGGGCACAGATACGCAGTATTTT. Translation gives CASSQSYPEGTDTQYF.

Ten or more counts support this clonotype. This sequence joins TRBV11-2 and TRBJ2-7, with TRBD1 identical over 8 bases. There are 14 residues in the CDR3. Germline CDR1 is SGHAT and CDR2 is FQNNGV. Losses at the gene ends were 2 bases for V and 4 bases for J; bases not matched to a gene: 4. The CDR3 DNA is TGTGCCAGCAGCTTAAGCAGGGGGCAGTACGAGCAGTACTTC. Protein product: CASSLSRGQYEQYF. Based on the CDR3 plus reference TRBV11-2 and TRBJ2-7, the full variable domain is EAGVAQSPRYKIIEKRQSVAFWCNPISGHATLYWYQQILGQGPKLLIQFQNNGVVDDSQLPKDRFSAERLKGVDSTLKIQPAKLEDSAVYLCASSLSRGQYEQYFGPGTRLTVT.

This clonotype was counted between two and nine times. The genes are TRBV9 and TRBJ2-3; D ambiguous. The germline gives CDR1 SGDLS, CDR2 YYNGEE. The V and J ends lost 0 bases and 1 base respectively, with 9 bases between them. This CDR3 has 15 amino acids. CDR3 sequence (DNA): TGTGCCAGCAGCGTAGGTGGCGGAGGCACAGATACGCAGTATTTT. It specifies CASSVGGGGTDTQYF.

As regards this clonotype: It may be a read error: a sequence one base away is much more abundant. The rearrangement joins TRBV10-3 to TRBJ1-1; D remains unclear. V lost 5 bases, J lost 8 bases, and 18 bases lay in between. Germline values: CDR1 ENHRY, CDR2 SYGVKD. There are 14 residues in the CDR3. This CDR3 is CAISYSTRKIEAFF. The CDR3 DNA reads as TGTGCCATCAGTTACTCGACCAGGAAGATCGAAGCTTTCTTT.

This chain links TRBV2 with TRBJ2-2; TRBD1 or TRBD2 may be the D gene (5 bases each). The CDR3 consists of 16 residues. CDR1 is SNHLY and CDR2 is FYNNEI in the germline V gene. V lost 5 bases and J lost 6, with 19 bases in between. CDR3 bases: TGTGCCAGCAGTACCATGAGAGGGGCGGGCGCCGGGGAGCTGTTTTTT. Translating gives CASSTMRGAGAGELFF.